This is a list of T cell receptor beta chains from one sample in a study of T cell responses to AZD1222 COVID-19 vaccine. The repertoire was sequenced with immunoSEQ multiplex PCR; TCRdb's copy has only in-frame clones and lacks some. The table lists over 130,000 clones, 90% to 95% of them singletons. Source: peripheral blood, taken 28 days after the second AZD1222 dose. The receptors shown here come from an adult who received the AZD1222 COVID-19 vaccine. Both conserved end residues are part of each CDR3. The D gene is left open where the match is weak. The size entry is marked missing in some rows and otherwise reads once, few, many or a size class.

TRBV5-3	.	TRBD1	TRBJ2-5	CARSPSGQGGSETQYF	TGTGCCAGAAGCCCCTCCGGACAGGGGGGTTCAGAGACCCAGTACTTC
TRBV7-9	.	.	TRBJ2-5	CASSSRLGQGSGGETQYF	TGTGCCAGCAGCTCCCGTCTTGGACAGGGATCGGGAGGAGAGACCCAGTACTTC
TRBV11-2	once	TRBD1	TRBJ1-4	CASSLGQGEKLFF	TGTGCCAGCAGCTTGGGACAGGGGGAAAAACTGTTTTTT
TRBV19	.	.	TRBJ1-2	CASISNLGQGSQHYGYTF	TGTGCCAGTATAAGTAATCTTGGGCAGGGAAGTCAGCACTATGGCTACACCTTC
TRBV19	.	.	TRBJ1-5	CASSPAGRNQPQHF	TGTGCCAGTAGTCCGGCAGGGAGGAATCAGCCCCAGCATTTT
TRBV21-1	.	.	TRBJ2-1	CASSLKPGQGGDEQFF	TGTGCCAGCAGCCTCAAACCGGGACAGGGTGGCGATGAGCAGTTCTTC
TRBV4-2	.	TRBD2	TRBJ2-7	CASSQAIGLAGGTYEQYF	TGTGCCAGCAGCCAAGCCATCGGACTAGCGGGGGGGACATACGAGCAGTACTTC
TRBV4-1	.	.	TRBJ1-5	CASSQETGNQPQHF	TGCGCCAGCAGCCAAGAAACAGGGAATCAGCCCCAGCATTTT
TRBV5-1	.	.	TRBJ1-2	CASSPLEGRSGYGYTF	TGCGCCAGCAGCCCCTTAGAGGGAAGGTCTGGCTATGGCTACACCTTC
TRBV4-3	.	TRBD1	TRBJ2-2	CASSPGQGPTGELFF	TGCGCCAGCAGCCCGGGACAGGGGCCGACCGGGGAGCTGTTTTTT
TRBV7-9	.	TRBD1	TRBJ2-2	CASSSRDRVTGELFF	TGTGCCAGCAGCTCCCGGGACAGGGTCACCGGGGAGCTGTTTTTT
TRBV27	.	TRBD1	TRBJ1-4	CASSSYPRQGGAEKLFF	TGTGCCAGCAGTTCCTACCCCCGACAGGGGGGTGCGGAAAAACTGTTTTTT
TRBV7-9	once	.	TRBJ1-1	CASSSPLSQGGTEAFF	TGTGCCAGCAGCTCCCCCCTGTCCCAGGGAGGGACTGAAGCTTTCTTT
TRBV5-4	.	.	TRBJ2-3	CASSLDRGARTDTQYF	TGTGCCAGCAGCTTGGATCGGGGGGCGCGCACAGATACGCAGTATTTT
TRBV24-1	few	TRBD1	TRBJ2-3	CATSARDRGTDTQYF	TGTGCCACCAGTGCCCGCGACAGGGGCACAGATACGCAGTATTTT
TRBV18	.	.	TRBJ2-2	CASSLFPMNTGELFF	TGTGCCAGCTCACTATTTCCGATGAACACCGGGGAGCTGTTTTTT
TRBV6-4	.	TRBD1	TRBJ1-2	CASSAETGGVYGYTF	TGTGCCAGCAGTGCCGAGACAGGGGGCGTCTATGGCTACACCTTC
TRBV4-3	.	.	TRBJ1-1	CASSQDRNTEAFF	TGCGCCAGCAGCCAAGATCGGAACACTGAAGCTTTCTTT
TRBV7-9	.	TRBD1	TRBJ1-1	CASSIAGTGANTEAFF	TGTGCCAGCAGCATCGCCGGGACAGGCGCGAACACTGAAGCTTTCTTT
TRBV6-2/TRBV6-3	.	.	TRBJ1-1	CASSYAPVPLSTEAFF	TGTGCCAGCAGTTACGCACCCGTGCCTTTGAGCACTGAAGCTTTCTTT
TRBV19	.	TRBD2	TRBJ2-2	CASSIGPSGGDTGELFF	TGTGCCAGTAGTATAGGCCCTAGCGGGGGAGACACCGGGGAGCTGTTTTTT
TRBV11-2	.	TRBD1	TRBJ1-2	CASRPGQGGNYGYTF	TGTGCCAGCAGACCTGGACAGGGGGGGAACTATGGCTACACCTTC
TRBV18	once	.	TRBJ1-5	CASSPPGGTDQPQHF	TGTGCCAGCTCACCACCGGGCGGGACTGATCAGCCCCAGCATTTT
TRBV7-2	.	.	TRBJ2-1	CASSLDLSGYNEQFF	TGTGCCAGCAGCTTAGATCTTAGCGGATACAATGAGCAGTTCTTC
TRBV2	.	.	TRBJ1-1	CATVLVGAFF	TGTGCCACGGTATTGGTGGGAGCTTTCTTT
TRBV29-1	few	TRBD1	TRBJ1-4	CSVDRLGTDEKLFF	TGCAGCGTTGACCGGTTGGGGACAGATGAAAAACTGTTTTTT
TRBV9	.	.	TRBJ1-2	CASSVGGASNYGYTF	TGTGCCAGCAGCGTAGGAGGGGCTTCTAACTATGGCTACACCTTC
TRBV20-1	.	.	TRBJ2-7	CSAEKGYEQYF	TGCAGTGCCGAGAAGGGCTACGAGCAGTACTTC
TRBV2	.	.	TRBJ2-5	CASGDRGGETQYF	TGTGCCAGCGGTGACAGGGGAGGGGAGACCCAGTACTTC
TRBV7-3	.	.	TRBJ1-1	CASSSGGPNTEAFF	TGTGCCAGCAGCTCTGGGGGGCCGAACACTGAAGCTTTCTTT
TRBV5-1	.	TRBD2	TRBJ2-1	CASSFGGISYNEQFF	TGCGCCAGCAGCTTCGGGGGGATTTCCTACAATGAGCAGTTCTTC
TRBV2	.	.	TRBJ2-1	CASMGGITYNEQFF	TGTGCCAGCATGGGTGGGATCACCTACAATGAGCAGTTCTTC
TRBV5-5	.	.	TRBJ1-1	CASQQRTGTEAFF	TGTGCCAGCCAACAAAGGACGGGGACTGAAGCTTTCTTT
TRBV11-2	once	.	TRBJ2-3	CASSGGRGRVDTQYF	TGTGCCAGCAGCGGTGGCAGGGGTAGGGTAGATACGCAGTATTTT
TRBV7-9	.	.	TRBJ1-4	CASSYQGATNEKLFF	TGTGCCAGCAGCTATCAGGGTGCAACTAATGAAAAACTGTTTTTT
TRBV3-1/TRBV3-2	.	.	TRBJ2-7	CASSQDQGWLYEQYF	TGTGCCAGCAGCCAAGACCAGGGGTGGCTCTACGAGCAGTACTTC